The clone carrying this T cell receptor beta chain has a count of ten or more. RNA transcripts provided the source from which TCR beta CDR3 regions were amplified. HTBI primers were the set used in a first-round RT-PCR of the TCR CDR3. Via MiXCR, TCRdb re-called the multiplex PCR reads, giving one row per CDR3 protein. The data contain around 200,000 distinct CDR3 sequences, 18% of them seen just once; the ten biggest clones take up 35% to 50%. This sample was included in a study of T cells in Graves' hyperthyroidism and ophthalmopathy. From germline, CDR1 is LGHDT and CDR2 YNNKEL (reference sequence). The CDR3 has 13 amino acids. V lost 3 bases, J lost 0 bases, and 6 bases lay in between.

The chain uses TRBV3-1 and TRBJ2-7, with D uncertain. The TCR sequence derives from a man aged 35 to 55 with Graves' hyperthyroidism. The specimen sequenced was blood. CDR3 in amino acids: CASSQVDSYEQYF. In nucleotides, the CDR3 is TGTGCCAGCAGCCAGGTAGACTCCTACGAGCAGTACTTC.